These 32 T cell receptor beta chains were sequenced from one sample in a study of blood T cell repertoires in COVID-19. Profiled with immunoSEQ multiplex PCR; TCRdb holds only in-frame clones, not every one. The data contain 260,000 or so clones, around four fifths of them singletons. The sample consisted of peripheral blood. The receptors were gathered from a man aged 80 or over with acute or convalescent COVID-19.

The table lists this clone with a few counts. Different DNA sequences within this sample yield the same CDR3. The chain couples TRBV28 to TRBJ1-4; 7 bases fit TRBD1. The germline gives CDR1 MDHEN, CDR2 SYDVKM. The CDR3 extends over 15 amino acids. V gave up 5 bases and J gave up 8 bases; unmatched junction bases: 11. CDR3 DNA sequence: TGTGCCAGCAGTACTCGACAGGGTAAGACGGAAAAACTGTTTTTT. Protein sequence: CASSTRQGKTEKLFF.

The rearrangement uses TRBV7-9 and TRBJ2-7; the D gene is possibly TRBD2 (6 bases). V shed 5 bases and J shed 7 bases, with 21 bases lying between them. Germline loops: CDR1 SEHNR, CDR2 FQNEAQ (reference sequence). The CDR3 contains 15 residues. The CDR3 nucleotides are TGTGCCAGCAGCGCGTGGGCAGGGCCCGGAGGGGAGCAGTACTTC. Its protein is CASSAWAGPGGEQYF.

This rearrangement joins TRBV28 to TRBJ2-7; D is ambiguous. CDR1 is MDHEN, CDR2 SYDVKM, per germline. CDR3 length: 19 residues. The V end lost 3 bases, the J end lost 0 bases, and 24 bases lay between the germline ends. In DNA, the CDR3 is TGTGCCAGCAGTTTCGGGTATAGCCTTTTCGAGCTATCCTCCTACGAGCAGTACTTC. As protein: CASSFGYSLFELSSYEQYF.

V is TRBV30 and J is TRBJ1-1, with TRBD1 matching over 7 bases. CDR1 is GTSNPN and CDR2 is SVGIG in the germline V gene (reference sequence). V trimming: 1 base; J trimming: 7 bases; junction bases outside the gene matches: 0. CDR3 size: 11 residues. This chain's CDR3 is CAWSGQGEAFF. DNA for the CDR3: TGTGCCTGGAGTGGACAGGGTGAAGCTTTCTTT. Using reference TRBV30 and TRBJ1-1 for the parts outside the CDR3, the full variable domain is SQTIHQWPATLVQPVGSPLSLECTVEGTSNPNLYWYRQAAGRGLQLLFYSVGIGQISSEVPQNLSASRPQDRQFILSSKKLLLSDSGFYLCAWSGQGEAFFGQGTRLTVV.

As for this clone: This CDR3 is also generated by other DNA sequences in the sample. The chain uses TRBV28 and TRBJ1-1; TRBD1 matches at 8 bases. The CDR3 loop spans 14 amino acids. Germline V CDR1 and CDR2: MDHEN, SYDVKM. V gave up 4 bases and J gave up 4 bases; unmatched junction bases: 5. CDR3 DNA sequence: TGTGCCAGCAGTTCCGGACAGGGCGGCACTGAAGCTTTCTTT. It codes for CASSSGQGGTEAFF.

The CDR3 DNA sequence: TGTGCCAGCAGTTACTCAGGGAGCGGGGGCACAGATACGCAGTATTTT. It translates to CASSYSGSGGTDTQYF. The chain joins TRBV6-6 to TRBJ2-3; 7 nucleotides line up with TRBD2. This CDR3 spans 16 amino acids. The germline V gene has CDR1 MNHNY and CDR2 SVGAGI (reference sequence). V lost 0 bases, J lost 1 base, and 4 bases stayed unmatched.

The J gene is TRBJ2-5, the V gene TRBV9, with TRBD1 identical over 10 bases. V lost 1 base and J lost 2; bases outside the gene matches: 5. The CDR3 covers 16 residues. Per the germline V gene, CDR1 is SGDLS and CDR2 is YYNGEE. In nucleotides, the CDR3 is TGTGCCAGCAGCGTAATGACAGGGGGCTGGCAAGAGACCCAGTACTTC. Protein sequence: CASSVMTGGWQETQYF.

CDR3 amino acids: CAWSMGTGYYEQYF. The CDR3 DNA follows: TGTGCCTGGAGTATGGGGACAGGTTACTACGAGCAGTACTTC. The chain links TRBV30 to TRBJ2-7; 8 bases map to TRBD1. V was clipped by 2 bases and J by 3 bases; unmatched bases: 6. This CDR3 region has 14 residues. CDR1 is GTSNPN, CDR2 SVGIG, per germline (reference sequence).

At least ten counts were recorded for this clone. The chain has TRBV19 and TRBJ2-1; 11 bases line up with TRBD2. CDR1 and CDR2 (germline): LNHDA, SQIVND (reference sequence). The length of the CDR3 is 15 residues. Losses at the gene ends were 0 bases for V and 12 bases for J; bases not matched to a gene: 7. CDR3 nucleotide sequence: TGTGCCAGTAGTATAGACCACGCCACTAGCGGGGGGCAGTTCTTC. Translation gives CASSIDHATSGGQFF.

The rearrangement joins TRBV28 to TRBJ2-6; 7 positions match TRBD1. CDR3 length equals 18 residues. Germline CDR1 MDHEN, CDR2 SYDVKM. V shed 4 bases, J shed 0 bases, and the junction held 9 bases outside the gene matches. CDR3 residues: CASSSNRGNDSGANVLTF. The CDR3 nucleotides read TGTGCCAGCAGTTCCAACAGGGGAAACGACTCTGGGGCCAACGTCCTGACTTTC. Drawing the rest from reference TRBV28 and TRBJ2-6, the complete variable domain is DVKVTQSSRYLVKRTGEKVFLECVQDMDHENMFWYRQDPGLGLRLIYFSYDVKMKEKGDIPEGYSVSREKKERFSLILESASTNQTSMYLCASSSNRGNDSGANVLTFGAGSRLTVL.

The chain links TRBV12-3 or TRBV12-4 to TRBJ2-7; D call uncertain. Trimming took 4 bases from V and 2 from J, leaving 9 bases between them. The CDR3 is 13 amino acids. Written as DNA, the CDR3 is TGTGCCAGCAGTTACAGCAAAGCCTACGAGCAGTACTTC. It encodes CASSYSKAYEQYF.

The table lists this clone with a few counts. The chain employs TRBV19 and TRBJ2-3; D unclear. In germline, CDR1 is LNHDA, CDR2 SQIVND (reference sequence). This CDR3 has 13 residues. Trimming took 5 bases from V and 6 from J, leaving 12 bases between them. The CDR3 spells CASSPNYGDTQYF. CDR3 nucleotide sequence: TGTGCCAGTAGTCCCAATTACGGGGATACGCAGTATTTT.

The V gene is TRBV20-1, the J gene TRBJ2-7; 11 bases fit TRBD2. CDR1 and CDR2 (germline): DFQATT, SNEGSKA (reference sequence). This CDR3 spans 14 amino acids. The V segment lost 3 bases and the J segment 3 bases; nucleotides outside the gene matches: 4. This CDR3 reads CSASPGTSGYEQYF. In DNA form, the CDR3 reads TGCAGTGCTAGTCCCGGGACTAGCGGCTACGAGCAGTACTTC.

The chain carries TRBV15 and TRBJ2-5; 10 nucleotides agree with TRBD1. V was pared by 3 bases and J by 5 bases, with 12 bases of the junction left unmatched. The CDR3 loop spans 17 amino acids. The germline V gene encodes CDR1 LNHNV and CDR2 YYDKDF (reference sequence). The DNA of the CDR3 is TGTGCCACCAGCAGCTACCCCGGGACAGGGGAGTACGAGACCCAGTACTTC. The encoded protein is CATSSYPGTGEYETQYF.

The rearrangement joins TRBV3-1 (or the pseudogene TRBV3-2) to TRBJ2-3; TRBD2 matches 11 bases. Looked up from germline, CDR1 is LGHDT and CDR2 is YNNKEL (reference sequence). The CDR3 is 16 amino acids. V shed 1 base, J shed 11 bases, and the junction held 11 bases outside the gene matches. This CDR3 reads CASSQVLPTSGVLQYF. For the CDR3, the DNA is TGTGCCAGCAGCCAAGTCCTCCCGACTAGCGGGGTGTTGCAGTATTTT.

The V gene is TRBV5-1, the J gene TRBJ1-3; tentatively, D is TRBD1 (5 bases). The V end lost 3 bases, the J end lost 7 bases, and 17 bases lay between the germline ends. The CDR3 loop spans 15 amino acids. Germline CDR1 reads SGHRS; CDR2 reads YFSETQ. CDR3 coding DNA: TGCGCCAGCAGCTCTGGACAAGGGTTTCACAACACCATATATTTT. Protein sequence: CASSSGQGFHNTIYF.

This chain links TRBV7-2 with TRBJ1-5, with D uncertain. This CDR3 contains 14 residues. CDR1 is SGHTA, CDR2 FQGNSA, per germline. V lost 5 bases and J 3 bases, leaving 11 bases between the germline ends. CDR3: CASSIDTINQPQHF. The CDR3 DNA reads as TGTGCCAGCAGCATAGACACGATCAATCAGCCCCAGCATTTT.

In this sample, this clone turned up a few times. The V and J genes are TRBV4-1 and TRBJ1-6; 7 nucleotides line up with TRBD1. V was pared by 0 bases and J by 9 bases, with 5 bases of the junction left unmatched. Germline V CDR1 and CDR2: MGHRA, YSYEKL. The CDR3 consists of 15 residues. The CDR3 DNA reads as TGCGCCAGCAGCCAAGAACAACAGGGGTCTTCACCCCTCCACTTT. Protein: CASSQEQQGSSPLHF.

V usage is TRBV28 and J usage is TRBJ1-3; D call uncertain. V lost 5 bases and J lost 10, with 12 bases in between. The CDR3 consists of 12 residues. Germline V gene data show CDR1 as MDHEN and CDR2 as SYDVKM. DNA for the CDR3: TGTGCCAGCAGTCAAAGCCTTAGAACCATATATTTT. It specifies CASSQSLRTIYF.

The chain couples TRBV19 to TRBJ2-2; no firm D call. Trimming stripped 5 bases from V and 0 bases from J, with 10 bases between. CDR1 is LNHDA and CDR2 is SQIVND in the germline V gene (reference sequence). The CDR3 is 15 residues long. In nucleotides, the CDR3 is TGTGCCAGTAGTCAGGTCTCCGCGAACACCGGGGAGCTGTTTTTT. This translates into CASSQVSANTGELFF.

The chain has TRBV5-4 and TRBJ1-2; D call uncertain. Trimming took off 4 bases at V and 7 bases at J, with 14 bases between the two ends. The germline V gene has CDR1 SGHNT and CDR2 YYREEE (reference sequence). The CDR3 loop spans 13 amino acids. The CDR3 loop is CASSAPGSSGYTF. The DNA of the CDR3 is TGTGCCAGCAGCGCCCCGGGGTCCTCTGGCTACACCTTC.

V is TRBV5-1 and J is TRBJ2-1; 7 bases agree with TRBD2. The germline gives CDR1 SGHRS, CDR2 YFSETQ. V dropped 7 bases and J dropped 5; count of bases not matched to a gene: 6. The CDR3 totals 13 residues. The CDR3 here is CASEAGPNNEQFF. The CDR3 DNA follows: TGCGCCAGCGAAGCGGGACCCAACAATGAGCAGTTCTTC.

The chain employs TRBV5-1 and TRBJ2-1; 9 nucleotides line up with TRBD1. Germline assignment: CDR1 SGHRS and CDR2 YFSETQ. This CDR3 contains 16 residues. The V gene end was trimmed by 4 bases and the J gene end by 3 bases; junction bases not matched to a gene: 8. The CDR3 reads CASSLTGTGIYNEQFF. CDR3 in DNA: TGCGCCAGCAGCCTTACCGGGACAGGGATCTACAATGAGCAGTTCTTC.

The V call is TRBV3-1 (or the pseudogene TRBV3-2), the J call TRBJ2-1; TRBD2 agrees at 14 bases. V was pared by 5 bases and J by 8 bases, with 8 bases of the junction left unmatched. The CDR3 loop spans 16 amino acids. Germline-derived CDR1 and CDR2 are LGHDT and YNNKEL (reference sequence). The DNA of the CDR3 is TGTGCCAGCAGCGCTCCCGGGACTAGCGGGAGCTATGAGCAGTTCTTC. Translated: CASSAPGTSGSYEQFF.

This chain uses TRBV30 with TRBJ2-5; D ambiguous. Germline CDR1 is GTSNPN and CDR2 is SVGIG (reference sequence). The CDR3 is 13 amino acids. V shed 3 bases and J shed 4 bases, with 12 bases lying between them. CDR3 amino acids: CAWSGIARETQYF. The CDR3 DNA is TGTGCCTGGAGCGGTATAGCTCGAGAGACCCAGTACTTC.

DNA of the CDR3: TGTGCCAGCTCGCTCAACAGCGGAGCTGTCTACAATGAGCAGTTCTTC. It yields the protein CASSLNSGAVYNEQFF. The gene calls are TRBV18 and TRBJ2-1; D is possibly TRBD2 (5 bases). This CDR3 comprises 16 residues. The germline gives CDR1 KGHSH, CDR2 LQKENI. V was cut by 6 bases and J by 3 bases, with 18 bases left in between.

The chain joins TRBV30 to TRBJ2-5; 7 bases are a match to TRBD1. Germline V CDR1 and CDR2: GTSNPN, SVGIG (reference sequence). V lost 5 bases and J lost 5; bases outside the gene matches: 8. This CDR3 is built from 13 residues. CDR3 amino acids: CAWLDRRRETQYF. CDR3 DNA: TGTGCCTGGCTGGACAGGAGGAGGGAGACCCAGTACTTC.

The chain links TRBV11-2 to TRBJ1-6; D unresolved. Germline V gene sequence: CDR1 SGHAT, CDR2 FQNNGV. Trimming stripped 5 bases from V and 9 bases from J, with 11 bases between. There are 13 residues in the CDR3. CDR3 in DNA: TGTGCCAGCAGCCGCGTGAGGAGTTCACCCCTCCACTTT. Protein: CASSRVRSSPLHF.

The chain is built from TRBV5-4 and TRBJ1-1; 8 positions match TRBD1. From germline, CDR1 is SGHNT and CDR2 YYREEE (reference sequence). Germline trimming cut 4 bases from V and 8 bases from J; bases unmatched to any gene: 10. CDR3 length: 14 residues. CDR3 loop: CASSPGQGSPEAFF. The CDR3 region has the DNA TGTGCCAGCAGCCCAGGACAGGGTTCCCCAGAAGCTTTCTTT.

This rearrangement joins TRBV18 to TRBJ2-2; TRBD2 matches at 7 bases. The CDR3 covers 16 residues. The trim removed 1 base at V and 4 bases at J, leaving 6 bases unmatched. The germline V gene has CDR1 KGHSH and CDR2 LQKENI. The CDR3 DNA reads TGTGCCAGCTCACCACAGACGGGGGGTTCCACCGGGGAGCTGTTTTTT. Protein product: CASSPQTGGSTGELFF.

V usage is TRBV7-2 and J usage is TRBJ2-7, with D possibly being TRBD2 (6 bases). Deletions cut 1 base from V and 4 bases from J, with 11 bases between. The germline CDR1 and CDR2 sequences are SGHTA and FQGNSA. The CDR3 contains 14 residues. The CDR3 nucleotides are TGTGCCAGCAGCTTAGTCGGGGGACCTTACGAGCAGTACTTC. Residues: CASSLVGGPYEQYF.

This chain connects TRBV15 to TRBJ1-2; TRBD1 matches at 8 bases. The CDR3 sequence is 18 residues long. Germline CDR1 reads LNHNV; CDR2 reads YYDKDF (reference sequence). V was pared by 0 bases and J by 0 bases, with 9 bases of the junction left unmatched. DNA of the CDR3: TGTGCCACCAGCAGAGATCAAACAGGGGGAACGGCTAACTATGGCTACACCTTC. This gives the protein CATSRDQTGGTANYGYTF.